Included here is one TCR beta chain sequence, with context. Its antigen is still unknown. Deletions cut 0 bases from V and 12 bases from J, with 15 bases between. CDR1 is MDHEN and CDR2 is SYDVKM in the germline V gene. This CDR3 comprises 14 residues. This sample is drawn from a study of cytomegalovirus exposure and HLA in healthy donors. Across the study: A preliminary data release comprised approximately 85 million unique TCRs obtained from HLA-typed donors.

In the PCR, 60 Vbeta and 13 Jbeta primers were used. Original handling: In a later analysis, the count reached roughly 80 million unique TCR beta chains, with approximately 10 million shared. Clones were sequenced by immunoSEQ multiplex PCR, and TCRdb holds only the in-frame ones, with some missing. V and J calls and clone size are those listed in that table; D and trimming were worked out from the DNA. The sample carries approximately 210,000 clones, about 89% recorded once. Study observations and caveats: The authors enumerated over 150 TCR beta chains as linked to cytomegalovirus. Earlier analysis found most TCR beta V segments productive about 87% or about 30% of the time.

Sample: PBMCs. The receptor was derived from a young man in good health and CMV-seronegative. The rearrangement uses TRBV28 and TRBJ1-5, with D tentatively TRBD1 (6 bases). This CDR3 is CASSLWLSGGLQHF. CDR3 coding DNA: TGTGCCAGCAGTTTATGGTTGTCGGGGGGCCTCCAGCATTTT. Full variable domain (remainder filled in from reference TRBV28 and TRBJ1-5): DVKVTQSSRYLVKRTGEKVFLECVQDMDHENMFWYRQDPGLGLRLIYFSYDVKMKEKGDIPEGYSVSREKKERFSLILESASTNQTSMYLCASSLWLSGGLQHFGDGTRLSIL.